The rows below give T cell receptor beta chains drawn from one sample of a study of blood T cell repertoires in COVID-19. Here immunoSEQ multiplex PCR was the method, and the copy in TCRdb shows in-frame clones only, minus some. The table records about 410,000 clones, approximately 90% of them present only once. The sequencing sample was made of peripheral blood. The receptors derive from a woman between 35 and 50 years old with COVID-19, enrolled during active disease. Each CDR3 is given without its conserved first and last residue.

J gene: TRBJ1-2
V gene: TRBV5-6
CDR3 protein: ASSRSGTSYGYT

J gene: TRBJ2-3
V gene: TRBV7-8
CDR3 protein: ASSYGQGADTQY

J gene: TRBJ2-7
V gene: TRBV5-4
CDR3 protein: ASSPTGTLYEQY

J gene: TRBJ1-3
V gene: TRBV6-5
CDR3 protein: ASSYSIFPGGNTIY

J gene: TRBJ1-1
V gene: TRBV18
CDR3 protein: ASSPVARDTEAF

J gene: TRBJ1-2
V gene: TRBV4-3
CDR3 protein: ASSQDVLGGGYT

J gene: TRBJ1-1
V gene: TRBV19
CDR3 protein: ASKGTRTSTGTEAF

J gene: TRBJ2-2
V gene: TRBV5-1
CDR3 protein: ASSRGLAGGELF

J gene: TRBJ1-3
V gene: TRBV6-5
CDR3 protein: ASSHQGASGNTIY

J gene: TRBJ2-1
V gene: TRBV9
CDR3 protein: ASSVEGRTTPYNEQF

J gene: TRBJ2-6
V gene: TRBV6-4
CDR3 protein: ASSALGGSGANVLT

J gene: TRBJ1-3
V gene: TRBV19
CDR3 protein: ASSIGGSGNTIY

J gene: TRBJ1-1
V gene: TRBV29-1
CDR3 protein: SVARGSLNTEAF

J gene: TRBJ1-2
V gene: TRBV10-3
CDR3 protein: AISEDSLYGYT

J gene: TRBJ2-7
V gene: TRBV27
CDR3 protein: ASSFSGQPDYEQY

J gene: TRBJ1-1
V gene: TRBV18
CDR3 protein: ASSTGDNTEAF

J gene: TRBJ1-3
V gene: TRBV7-2
CDR3 protein: ASSLDRAVVNTIY

J gene: TRBJ2-7
V gene: TRBV7-2
CDR3 protein: ASSSRTGPSYEQY

J gene: TRBJ1-5
V gene: TRBV5-4
CDR3 protein: ASSLEPQGNQPQH

J gene: TRBJ1-4
V gene: TRBV11-2
CDR3 protein: ASSLVRRGFLF

J gene: TRBJ1-3
V gene: TRBV19
CDR3 protein: ASSNGGGSGNTIY

J gene: TRBJ2-5
V gene: TRBV24-1
CDR3 protein: ATSDAGGGGETQY

J gene: TRBJ1-5
V gene: TRBV29-1
CDR3 protein: SVAAGVGNQPQH

J gene: TRBJ1-5
V gene: TRBV6-5
CDR3 protein: ASRPGQGGDQPQH

J gene: TRBJ2-2
V gene: TRBV4-3
CDR3 protein: ASSRQQDTGELF

J gene: TRBJ1-1
V gene: TRBV6-5
CDR3 protein: ASRTRGQDTEAF

J gene: TRBJ1-1
V gene: TRBV18
CDR3 protein: ASSATGKTEAF

J gene: TRBJ2-7
V gene: TRBV7-2
CDR3 protein: ASSTSGGAPREQY

J gene: TRBJ2-5
V gene: TRBV9
CDR3 protein: ASSGGGQETQY

J gene: TRBJ1-6
V gene: TRBV10-3
CDR3 protein: AISETDRSNSPLH

J gene: TRBJ1-2
V gene: TRBV7-2
CDR3 protein: ASSSKWGQANYGYT

J gene: TRBJ1-2
V gene: TRBV7-2
CDR3 protein: ASSHEQGFGYT

J gene: TRBJ2-1
V gene: TRBV4-2
CDR3 protein: ASSRGLVIEQF

J gene: TRBJ1-6
V gene: TRBV28
CDR3 protein: ASSSGGYDSPLH

J gene: TRBJ1-1
V gene: TRBV4-3
CDR3 protein: ASSRGWVQNTEAF

J gene: TRBJ2-5
V gene: TRBV6-5
CDR3 protein: ASSLGLAGETQY

J gene: TRBJ2-7
V gene: TRBV27
CDR3 protein: ASSSHRGPYEQY

J gene: TRBJ1-5
V gene: TRBV7-9
CDR3 protein: ASSLGTGDPNQPQH

J gene: TRBJ2-2
V gene: TRBV27
CDR3 protein: ASSLYYTGGYTGELF

J gene: TRBJ2-3
V gene: TRBV15
CDR3 protein: ATSRDPFDPRDTDTQY

J gene: TRBJ2-3
V gene: TRBV5-8
CDR3 protein: ASSLGQSTDTQY

J gene: TRBJ1-5
V gene: TRBV19
CDR3 protein: ASEKGHSNQPQH

J gene: TRBJ2-3
V gene: TRBV28
CDR3 protein: ASSAASPGLRQD

J gene: TRBJ1-2
V gene: TRBV5-4
CDR3 protein: ASSYEREKYFSGRSGYT

J gene: TRBJ1-1
V gene: TRBV10-3
CDR3 protein: AISRTGARVEAF

J gene: TRBJ1-2
V gene: TRBV2
CDR3 protein: ASSERRDGYT

J gene: TRBJ1-3
V gene: TRBV6-6
CDR3 protein: ASRRDSGVGVNTIY

J gene: TRBJ2-1
V gene: TRBV5-1
CDR3 protein: ASLAVAGPYNEQF

J gene: TRBJ2-7
V gene: TRBV30
CDR3 protein: AWSVQGPGEQY

J gene: TRBJ2-2
V gene: TRBV2
CDR3 protein: ASSGEVANTGELF

J gene: TRBJ2-2
V gene: TRBV30
CDR3 protein: ARSRGLNTGELF

J gene: TRBJ1-6
V gene: TRBV6-4
CDR3 protein: ASSDSGQYNSPLH

J gene: TRBJ1-3
V gene: TRBV14
CDR3 protein: ASSQGGYTIY